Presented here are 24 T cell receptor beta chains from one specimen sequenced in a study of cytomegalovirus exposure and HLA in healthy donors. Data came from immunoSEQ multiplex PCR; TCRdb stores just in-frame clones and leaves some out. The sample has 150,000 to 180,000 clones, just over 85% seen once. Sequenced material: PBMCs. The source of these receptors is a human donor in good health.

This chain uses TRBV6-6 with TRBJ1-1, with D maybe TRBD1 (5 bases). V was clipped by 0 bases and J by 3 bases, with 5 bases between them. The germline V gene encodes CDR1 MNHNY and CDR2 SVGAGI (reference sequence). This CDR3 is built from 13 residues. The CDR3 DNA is TGTGCCAGCAGTTACTCGGGGCACACTGAAGCTTTCTTT. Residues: CASSYSGHTEAFF.

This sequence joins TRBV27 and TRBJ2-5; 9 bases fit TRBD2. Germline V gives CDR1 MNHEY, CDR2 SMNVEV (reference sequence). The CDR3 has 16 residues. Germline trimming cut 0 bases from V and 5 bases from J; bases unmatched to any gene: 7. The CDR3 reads CASSLSRGGEAETQYF. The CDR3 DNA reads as TGTGCCAGCAGTTTATCGCGGGGGGGAGAGGCGGAGACCCAGTACTTC.

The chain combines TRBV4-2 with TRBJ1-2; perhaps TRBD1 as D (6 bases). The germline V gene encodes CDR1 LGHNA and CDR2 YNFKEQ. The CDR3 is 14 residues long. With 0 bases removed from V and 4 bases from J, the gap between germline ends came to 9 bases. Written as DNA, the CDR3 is TGTGCCAGCAGCCAAGATGTAGGGGGCTATGGCTACACCTTC. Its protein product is CASSQDVGGYGYTF.

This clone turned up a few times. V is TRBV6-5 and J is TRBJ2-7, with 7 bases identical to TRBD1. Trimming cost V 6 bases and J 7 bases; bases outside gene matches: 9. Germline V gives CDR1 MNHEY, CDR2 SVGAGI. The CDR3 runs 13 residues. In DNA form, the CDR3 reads TGTGCCAGCAGCCGAGCCCCAGGGGGAGAGCAGTACTTC. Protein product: CASSRAPGGEQYF.

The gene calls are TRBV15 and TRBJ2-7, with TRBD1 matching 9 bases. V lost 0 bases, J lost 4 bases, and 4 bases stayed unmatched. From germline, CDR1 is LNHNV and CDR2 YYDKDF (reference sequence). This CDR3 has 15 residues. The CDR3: CATSRDRDRVYEQYF. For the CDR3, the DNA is TGTGCCACCAGCAGAGATCGGGACAGGGTGTACGAGCAGTACTTC.

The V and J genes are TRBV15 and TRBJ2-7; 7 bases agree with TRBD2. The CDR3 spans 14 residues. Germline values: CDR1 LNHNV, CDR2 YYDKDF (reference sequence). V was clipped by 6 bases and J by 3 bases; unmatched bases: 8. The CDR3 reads CATRAPGGSYEQYF. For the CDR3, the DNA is TGTGCCACCAGGGCCCCCGGGGGGAGCTACGAGCAGTACTTC.

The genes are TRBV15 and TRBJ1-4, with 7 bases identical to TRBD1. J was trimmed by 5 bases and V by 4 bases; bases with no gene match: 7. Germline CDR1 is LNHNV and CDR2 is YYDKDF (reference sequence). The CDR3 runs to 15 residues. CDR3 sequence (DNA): TGTGCCACCAGCACAGGGGGTATATCAAATGAAAAACTGTTTTTT. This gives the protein CATSTGGISNEKLFF.

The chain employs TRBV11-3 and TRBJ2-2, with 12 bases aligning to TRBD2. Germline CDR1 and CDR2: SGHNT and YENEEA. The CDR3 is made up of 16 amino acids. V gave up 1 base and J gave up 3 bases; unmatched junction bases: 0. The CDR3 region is CASSLGLAGDTGELFF. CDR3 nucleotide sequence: TGTGCCAGCAGCTTAGGACTAGCGGGAGACACCGGGGAGCTGTTTTTT.

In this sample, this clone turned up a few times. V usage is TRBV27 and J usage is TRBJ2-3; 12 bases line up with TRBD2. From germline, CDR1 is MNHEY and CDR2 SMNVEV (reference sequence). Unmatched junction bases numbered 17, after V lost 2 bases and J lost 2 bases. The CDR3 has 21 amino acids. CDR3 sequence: CASSLLLTSGSPRPFTDTQYF. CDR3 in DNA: TGTGCCAGCAGTTTACTCTTGACTAGCGGGAGTCCCCGACCTTTCACAGATACGCAGTATTTT.

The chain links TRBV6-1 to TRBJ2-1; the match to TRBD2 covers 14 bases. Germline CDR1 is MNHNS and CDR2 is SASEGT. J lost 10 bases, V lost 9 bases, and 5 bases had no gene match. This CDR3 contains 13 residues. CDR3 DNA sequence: TGTGCCAGTCGGACTAGCGGGGGGTACGAGCAGTTCTTC. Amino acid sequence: CASRTSGGYEQFF.

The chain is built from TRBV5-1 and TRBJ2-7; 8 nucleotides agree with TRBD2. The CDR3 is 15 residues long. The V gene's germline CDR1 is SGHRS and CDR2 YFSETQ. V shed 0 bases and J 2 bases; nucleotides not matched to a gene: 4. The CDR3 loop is CASSLDLSGAYEQYF. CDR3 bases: TGCGCCAGCAGCTTGGATCTTAGCGGGGCCTACGAGCAGTACTTC. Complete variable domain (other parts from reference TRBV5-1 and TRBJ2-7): KAGVTQTPRYLIKTRGQQVTLSCSPISGHRSVSWYQQTPGQGLQFLFEYFSETQRNKGNFPGRFSGRQFSNSRSEMNVSTLELGDSALYLCASSLDLSGAYEQYFGPGTRLTVT.

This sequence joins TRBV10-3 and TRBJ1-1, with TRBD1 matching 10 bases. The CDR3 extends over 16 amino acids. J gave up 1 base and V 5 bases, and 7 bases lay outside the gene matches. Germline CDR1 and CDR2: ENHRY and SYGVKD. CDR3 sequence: CAISKTGGGSNTEAFF. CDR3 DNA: TGTGCCATCAGTAAGACAGGGGGCGGATCGAACACTGAAGCTTTCTTT.

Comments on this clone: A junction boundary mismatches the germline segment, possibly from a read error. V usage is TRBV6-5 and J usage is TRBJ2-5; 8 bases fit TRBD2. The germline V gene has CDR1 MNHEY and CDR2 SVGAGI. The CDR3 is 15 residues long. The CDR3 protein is CASSSNLAGRESQYF. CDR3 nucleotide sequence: TGTGCCAGCAGTTCCAACTTAGCGGGAAGAGAGTCCCAGTACTTC.

Here the CDR3 DNA reads TGTGCCAGCACCGGTGGCTCCTATAATTCACCCCTCCACTTT. Translating gives CASTGGSYNSPLHF. The rearrangement joins TRBV27 to TRBJ1-6; D gene uncertain. CDR3 length equals 14 residues. Germline V lookup: CDR1 MNHEY, CDR2 SMNVEV (reference sequence). V was shortened by 7 bases and J by 0 bases, with 7 bases between the two germline ends.

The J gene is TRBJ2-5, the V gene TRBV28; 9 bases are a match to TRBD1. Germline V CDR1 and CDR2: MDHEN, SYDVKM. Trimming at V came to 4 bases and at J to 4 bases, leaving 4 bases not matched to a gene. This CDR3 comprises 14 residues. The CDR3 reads CASSSGQGVETQYF. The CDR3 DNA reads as TGTGCCAGCAGTTCGGGACAGGGCGTAGAGACCCAGTACTTC.

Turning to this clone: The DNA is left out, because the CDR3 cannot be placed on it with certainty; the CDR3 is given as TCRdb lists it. CDR3 sequence reads: CIYSSVPAAKRRSYEQYF. This chain links TRBV21-1 with TRBJ2-7; TRBD2, the D gene given by the table, was not confirmed from the DNA. TRBV21-1 is listed as a pseudogene. A total of 18 residues make up the CDR3, ends included.

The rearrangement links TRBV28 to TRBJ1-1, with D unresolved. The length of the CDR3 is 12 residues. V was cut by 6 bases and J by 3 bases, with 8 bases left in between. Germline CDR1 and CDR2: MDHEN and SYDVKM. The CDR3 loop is CASRNLDTEAFF. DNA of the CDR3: TGTGCCAGCAGAAACTTAGACACTGAAGCTTTCTTT.

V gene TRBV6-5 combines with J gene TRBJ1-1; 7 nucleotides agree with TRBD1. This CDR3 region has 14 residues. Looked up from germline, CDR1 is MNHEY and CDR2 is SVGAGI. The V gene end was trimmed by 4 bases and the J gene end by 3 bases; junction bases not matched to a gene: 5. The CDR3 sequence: CASSSGQSYTEAFF. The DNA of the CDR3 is TGTGCCAGCAGTTCGGGACAGTCTTACACTGAAGCTTTCTTT.

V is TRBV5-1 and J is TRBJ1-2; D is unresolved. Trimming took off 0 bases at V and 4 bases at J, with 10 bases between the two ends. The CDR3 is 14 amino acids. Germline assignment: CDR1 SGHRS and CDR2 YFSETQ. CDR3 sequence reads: CASSLVSTSYGYTF. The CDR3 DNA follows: TGCGCCAGCAGCTTGGTTAGCACCTCCTATGGCTACACCTTC.

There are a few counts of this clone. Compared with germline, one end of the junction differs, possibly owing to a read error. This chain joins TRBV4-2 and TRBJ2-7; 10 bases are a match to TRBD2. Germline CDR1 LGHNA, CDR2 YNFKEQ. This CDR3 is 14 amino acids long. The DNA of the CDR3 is TGTGCCAGCAGCCAAGAGGTACTAGCGGGATCCCTATCCTTC. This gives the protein CASSQEVLAGSLSF.

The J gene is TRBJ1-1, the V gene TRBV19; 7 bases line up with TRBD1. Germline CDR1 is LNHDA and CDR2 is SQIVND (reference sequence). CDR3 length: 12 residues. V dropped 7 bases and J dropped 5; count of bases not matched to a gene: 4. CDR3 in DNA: TGTGCCAGTACGACAGGGTGGACTGAAGCTTTCTTT. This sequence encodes CASTTGWTEAFF.

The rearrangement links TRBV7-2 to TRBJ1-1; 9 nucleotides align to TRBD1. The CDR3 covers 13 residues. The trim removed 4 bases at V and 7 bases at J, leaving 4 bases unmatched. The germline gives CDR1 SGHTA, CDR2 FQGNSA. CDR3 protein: CASSSDRGNEAFF. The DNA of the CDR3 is TGTGCCAGCAGCTCGGACAGGGGTAATGAAGCTTTCTTT. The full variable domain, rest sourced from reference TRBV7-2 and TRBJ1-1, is GAGVSQSPSNKVTEKGKDVELRCDPISGHTALYWYRQSLGQGLEFLIYFQGNSAPDKSGLPSDRFSAERTGGSVSTLTIQRTQQEDSAVYLCASSSDRGNEAFFGQGTRLTVV.

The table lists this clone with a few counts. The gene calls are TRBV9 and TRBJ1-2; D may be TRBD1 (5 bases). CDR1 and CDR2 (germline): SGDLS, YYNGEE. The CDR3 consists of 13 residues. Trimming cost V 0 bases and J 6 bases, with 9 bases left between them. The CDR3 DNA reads TGTGCCAGCAGCGTAGGGGGCTTCGATGGCTACACCTTC. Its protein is CASSVGGFDGYTF.

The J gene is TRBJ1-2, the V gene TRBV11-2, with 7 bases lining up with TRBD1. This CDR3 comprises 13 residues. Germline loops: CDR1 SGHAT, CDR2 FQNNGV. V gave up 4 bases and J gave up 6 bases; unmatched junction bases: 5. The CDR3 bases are TGTGCCAGCAGCTGGAGGGGGCGAGATGGCTACACCTTC. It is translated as CASSWRGRDGYTF. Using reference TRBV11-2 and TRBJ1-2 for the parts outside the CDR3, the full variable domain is EAGVAQSPRYKIIEKRQSVAFWCNPISGHATLYWYQQILGQGPKLLIQFQNNGVVDDSQLPKDRFSAERLKGVDSTLKIQPAKLEDSAVYLCASSWRGRDGYTFGSGTRLTVV.